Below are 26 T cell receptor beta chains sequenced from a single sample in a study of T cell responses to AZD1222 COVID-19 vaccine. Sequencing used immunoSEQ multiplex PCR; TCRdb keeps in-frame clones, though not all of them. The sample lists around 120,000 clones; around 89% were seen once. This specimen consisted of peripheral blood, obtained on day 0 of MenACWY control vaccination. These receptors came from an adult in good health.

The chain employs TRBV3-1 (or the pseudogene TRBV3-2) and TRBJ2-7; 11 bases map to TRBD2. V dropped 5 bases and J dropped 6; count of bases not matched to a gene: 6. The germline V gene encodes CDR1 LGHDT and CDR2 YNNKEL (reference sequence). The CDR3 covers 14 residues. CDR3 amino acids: CASSSTSGRSEQYF. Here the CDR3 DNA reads TGTGCCAGCAGCTCCACTAGCGGGAGATCCGAGCAGTACTTC.

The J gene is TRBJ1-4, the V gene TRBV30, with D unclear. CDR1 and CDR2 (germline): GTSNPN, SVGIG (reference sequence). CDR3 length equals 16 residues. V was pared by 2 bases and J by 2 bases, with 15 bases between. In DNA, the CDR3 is TGTGCCTGGAGTCAAATGGGTTTAGGGACTAATGAAAAACTGTTTTTT. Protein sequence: CAWSQMGLGTNEKLFF.

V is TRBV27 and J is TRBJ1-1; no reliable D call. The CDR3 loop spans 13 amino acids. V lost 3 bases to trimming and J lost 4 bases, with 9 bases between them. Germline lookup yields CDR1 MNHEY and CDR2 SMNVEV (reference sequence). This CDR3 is CASSLTVGTEAFF. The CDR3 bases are TGTGCCAGCAGTTTGACTGTAGGCACTGAAGCTTTCTTT.

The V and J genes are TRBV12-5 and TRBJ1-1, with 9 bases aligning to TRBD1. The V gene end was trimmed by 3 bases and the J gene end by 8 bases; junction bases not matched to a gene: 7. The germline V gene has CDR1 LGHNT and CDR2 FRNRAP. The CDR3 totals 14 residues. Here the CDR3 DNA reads TGTGCTAGTGGTTTACCGGGACAGGGCTCGGAAGCTTTCTTT. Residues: CASGLPGQGSEAFF.

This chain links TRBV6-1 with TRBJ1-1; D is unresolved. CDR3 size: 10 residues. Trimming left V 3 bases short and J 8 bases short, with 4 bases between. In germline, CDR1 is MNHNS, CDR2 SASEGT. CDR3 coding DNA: TGTGCCAGCAGTGACCGGGAAGCTTTCTTT. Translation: CASSDREAFF.

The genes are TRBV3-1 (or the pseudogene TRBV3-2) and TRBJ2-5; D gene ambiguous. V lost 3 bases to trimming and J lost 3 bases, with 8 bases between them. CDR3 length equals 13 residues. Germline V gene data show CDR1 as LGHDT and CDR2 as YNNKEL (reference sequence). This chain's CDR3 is CASSQNAKETQYF. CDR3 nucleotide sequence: TGTGCCAGCAGCCAGAACGCCAAAGAGACCCAGTACTTC.

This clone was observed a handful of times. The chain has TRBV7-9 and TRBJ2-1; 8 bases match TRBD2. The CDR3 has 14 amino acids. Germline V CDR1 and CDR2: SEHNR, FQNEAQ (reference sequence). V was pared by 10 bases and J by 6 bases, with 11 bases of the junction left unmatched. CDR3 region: CATRRSGSSNEQFF. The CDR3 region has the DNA TGTGCCACCAGACGAAGCGGGAGTTCCAATGAGCAGTTCTTC.

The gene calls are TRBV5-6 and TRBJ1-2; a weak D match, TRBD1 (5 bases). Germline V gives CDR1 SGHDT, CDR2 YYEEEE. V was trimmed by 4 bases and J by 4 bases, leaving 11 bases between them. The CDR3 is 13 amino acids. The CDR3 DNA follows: TGTGCCAGCAGCCTGGACACCGCCTATGGCTACACCTTC. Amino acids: CASSLDTAYGYTF.

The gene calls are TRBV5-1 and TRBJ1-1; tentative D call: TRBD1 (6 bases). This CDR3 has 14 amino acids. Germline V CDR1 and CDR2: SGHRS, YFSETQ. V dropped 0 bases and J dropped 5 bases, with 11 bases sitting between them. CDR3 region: CASSLGQGLTEAFF. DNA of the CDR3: TGCGCCAGCAGCTTGGGTCAGGGGTTGACTGAAGCTTTCTTT. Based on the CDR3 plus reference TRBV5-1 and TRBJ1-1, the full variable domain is KAGVTQTPRYLIKTRGQQVTLSCSPISGHRSVSWYQQTPGQGLQFLFEYFSETQRNKGNFPGRFSGRQFSNSRSEMNVSTLELGDSALYLCASSLGQGLTEAFFGQGTRLTVV.

CDR3 coding DNA: TGTGCCAGCAGCTTGGGTGGCTATGGCTACACCTTC. Translating it yields CASSLGGYGYTF. The rearrangement uses TRBV5-6 and TRBJ1-2; D unclear. V lost 0 bases and J 4 bases, leaving 4 bases between the germline ends. The CDR3 is made up of 12 amino acids. CDR1 and CDR2 from the germline V gene are SGHDT and YYEEEE.

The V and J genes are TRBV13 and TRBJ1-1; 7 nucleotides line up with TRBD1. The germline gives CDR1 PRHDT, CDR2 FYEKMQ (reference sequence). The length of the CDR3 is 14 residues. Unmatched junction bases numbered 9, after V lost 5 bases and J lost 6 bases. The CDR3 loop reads CASSTGARGPEAFF. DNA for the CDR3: TGTGCCAGCAGCACAGGGGCCAGGGGCCCTGAAGCTTTCTTT. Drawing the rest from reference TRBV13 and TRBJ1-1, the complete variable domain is AAGVIQSPRHLIKEKRETATLKCYPIPRHDTVYWYQQGPGQDPQFLISFYEKMQSDKGSIPDRFSAQQFSDYHSELNMSSLELGDSALYFCASSTGARGPEAFFGQGTRLTVV.

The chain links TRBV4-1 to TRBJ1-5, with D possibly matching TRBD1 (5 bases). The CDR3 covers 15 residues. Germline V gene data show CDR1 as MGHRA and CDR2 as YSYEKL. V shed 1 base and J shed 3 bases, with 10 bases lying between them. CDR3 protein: CASSQGQGVNQPQHF. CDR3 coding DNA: TGCGCCAGCAGCCAAGGGCAGGGAGTCAATCAGCCCCAGCATTTT.

CDR3 in amino acids: CASRTGTGGNLNYGYTF. CDR3 DNA sequence: TGTGCCAGCAGGACAGGGACAGGGGGCAACCTAAATTATGGCTACACCTTC. This chain uses TRBV5-4 with TRBJ1-2; the match to TRBD1 covers 12 bases. The CDR3 consists of 17 residues. CDR1 and CDR2 from the germline V gene are SGHNT and YYREEE (reference sequence). The trim removed 5 bases at V and 5 bases at J, leaving 13 bases unmatched.

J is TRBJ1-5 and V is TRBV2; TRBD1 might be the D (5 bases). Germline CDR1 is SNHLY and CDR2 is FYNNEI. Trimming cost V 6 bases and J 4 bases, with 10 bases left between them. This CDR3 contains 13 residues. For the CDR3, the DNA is TGTGCCAGCAGGGGTTGGGGGAATCAGCCCCAGCATTTT. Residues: CASRGWGNQPQHF.

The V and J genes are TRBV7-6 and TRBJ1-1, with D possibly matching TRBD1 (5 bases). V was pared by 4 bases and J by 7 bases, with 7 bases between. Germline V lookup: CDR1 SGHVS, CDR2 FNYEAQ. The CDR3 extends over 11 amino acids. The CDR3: CASSWGGEAFF. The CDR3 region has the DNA TGTGCCAGCAGCTGGGGGGGTGAAGCTTTCTTT.

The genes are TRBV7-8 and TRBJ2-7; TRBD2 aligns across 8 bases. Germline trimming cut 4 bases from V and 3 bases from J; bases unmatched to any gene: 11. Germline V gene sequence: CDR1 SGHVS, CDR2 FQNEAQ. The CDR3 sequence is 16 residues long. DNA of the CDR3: TGTGCCAGCAGCTCGAGCGGGAGCGCTAACAACTACGAGCAGTACTTC. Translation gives CASSSSGSANNYEQYF.

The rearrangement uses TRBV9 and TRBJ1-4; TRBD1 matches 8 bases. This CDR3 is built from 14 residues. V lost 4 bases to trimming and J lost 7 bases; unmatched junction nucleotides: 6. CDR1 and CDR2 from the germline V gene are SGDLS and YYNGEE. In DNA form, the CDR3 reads TGTGCCAGCAGCACCCAGGGGGCGGGTGAAAAACTGTTTTTT. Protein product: CASSTQGAGEKLFF.

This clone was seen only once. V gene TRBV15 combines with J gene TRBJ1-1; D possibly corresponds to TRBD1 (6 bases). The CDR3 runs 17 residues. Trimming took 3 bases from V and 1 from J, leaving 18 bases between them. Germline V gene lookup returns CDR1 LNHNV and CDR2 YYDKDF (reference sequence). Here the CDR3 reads CATSRASRGDQNTEAFF. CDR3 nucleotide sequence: TGTGCCACCAGCAGGGCCAGTAGGGGGGATCAGAACACTGAAGCTTTCTTT.

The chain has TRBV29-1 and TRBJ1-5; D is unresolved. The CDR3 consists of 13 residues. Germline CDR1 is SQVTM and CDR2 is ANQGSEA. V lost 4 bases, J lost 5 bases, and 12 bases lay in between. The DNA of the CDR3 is TGCAGCGTTGCTCCTGGGATCGATCAGCCCCAGCATTTT. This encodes CSVAPGIDQPQHF.

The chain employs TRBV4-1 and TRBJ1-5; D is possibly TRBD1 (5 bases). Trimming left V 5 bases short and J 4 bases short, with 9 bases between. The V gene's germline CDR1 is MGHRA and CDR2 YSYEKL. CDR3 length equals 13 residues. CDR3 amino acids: CASSFQGNQPQHF. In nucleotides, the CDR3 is TGCGCCAGCAGCTTCCAGGGAAATCAGCCCCAGCATTTT.

The CDR3 bases are TGTGCCAGCAGTTTAGGTCGGAGCACTGAAGCTTTCTTT. As protein: CASSLGRSTEAFF. The chain joins TRBV28 to TRBJ1-1; D remains ambiguous. Germline CDR1 reads MDHEN; CDR2 reads SYDVKM. V was clipped by 2 bases and J by 4 bases, with 8 bases between them. The CDR3 consists of 13 residues.

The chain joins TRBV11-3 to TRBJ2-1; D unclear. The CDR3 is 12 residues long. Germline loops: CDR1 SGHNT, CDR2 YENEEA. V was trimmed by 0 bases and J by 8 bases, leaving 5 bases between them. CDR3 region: CASSLDPHEQFF. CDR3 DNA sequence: TGTGCCAGCAGCTTAGACCCACATGAGCAGTTCTTC.

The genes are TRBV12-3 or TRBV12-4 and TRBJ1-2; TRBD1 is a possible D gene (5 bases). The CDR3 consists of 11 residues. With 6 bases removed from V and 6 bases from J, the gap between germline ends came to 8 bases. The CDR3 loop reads CASSRQNGYTF. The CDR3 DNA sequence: TGTGCCAGCAGCCGACAGAATGGCTACACCTTC.

Here the CDR3 DNA reads TGTGCCAGCAGTGAAGTTCTGATGGTCCAAGAGACCCAGTACTTC. This encodes CASSEVLMVQETQYF. The chain joins TRBV2 to TRBJ2-5, with D unclear. The ends were cut back, 1 base at V and 1 base at J, with 10 bases in the middle. CDR3 length: 15 residues. In germline, CDR1 is SNHLY, CDR2 FYNNEI.

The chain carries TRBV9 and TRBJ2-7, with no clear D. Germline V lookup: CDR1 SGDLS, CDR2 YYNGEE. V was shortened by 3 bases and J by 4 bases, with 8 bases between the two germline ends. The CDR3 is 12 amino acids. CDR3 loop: CASSANEYEQYF. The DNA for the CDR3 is TGTGCCAGCAGCGCCAACGAGTACGAGCAGTACTTC.

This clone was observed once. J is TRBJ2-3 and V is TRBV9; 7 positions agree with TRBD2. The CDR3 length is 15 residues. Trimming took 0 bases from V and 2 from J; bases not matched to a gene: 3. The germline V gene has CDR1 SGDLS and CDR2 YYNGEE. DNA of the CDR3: TGTGCCAGCAGCGTAGGGGGAGGGTCCACAGATACGCAGTATTTT. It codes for CASSVGGGSTDTQYF.